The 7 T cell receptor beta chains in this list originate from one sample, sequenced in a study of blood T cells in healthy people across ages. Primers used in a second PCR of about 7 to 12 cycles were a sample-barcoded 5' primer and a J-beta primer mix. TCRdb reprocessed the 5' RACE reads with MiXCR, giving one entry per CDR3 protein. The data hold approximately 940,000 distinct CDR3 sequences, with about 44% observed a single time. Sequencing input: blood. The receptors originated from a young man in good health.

CDR3 DNA: TGCAGTGCTAGAGGGGGGCTAGCGGGGGGGATCTACAATGAGCAGTTCTTC. It encodes CSARGGLAGGIYNEQFF. The rearrangement uses TRBV20-1 and TRBJ2-1; 12 bases agree with TRBD2. Germline CDR1 DFQATT, CDR2 SNEGSKA (reference sequence). This CDR3 has 17 residues. V was pared by 1 base and J by 3 bases, with 7 bases of the junction left unmatched.

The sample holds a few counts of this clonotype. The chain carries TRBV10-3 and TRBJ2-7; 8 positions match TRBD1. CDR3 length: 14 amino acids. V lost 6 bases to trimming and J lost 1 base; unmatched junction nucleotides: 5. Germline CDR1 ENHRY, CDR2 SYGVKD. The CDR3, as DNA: TGTGCCATCAGACCCGACAGGGGTTCCTACGAGCAGTACTTC. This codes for CAIRPDRGSYEQYF.

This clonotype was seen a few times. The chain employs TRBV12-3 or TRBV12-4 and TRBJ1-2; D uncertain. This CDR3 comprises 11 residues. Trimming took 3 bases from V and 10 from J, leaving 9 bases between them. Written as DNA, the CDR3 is TGTGCCAGCAGTTTGGGCGGACTCTACACCTTC. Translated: CASSLGGLYTF.

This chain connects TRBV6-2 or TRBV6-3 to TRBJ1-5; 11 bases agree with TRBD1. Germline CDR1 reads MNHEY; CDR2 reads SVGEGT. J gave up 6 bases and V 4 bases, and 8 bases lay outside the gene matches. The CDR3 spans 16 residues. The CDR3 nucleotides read TGTGCCAGCAGTTTATCCGGGACAGGGGGTTTTCAGCCCCAGCATTTT. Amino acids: CASSLSGTGGFQPQHF.

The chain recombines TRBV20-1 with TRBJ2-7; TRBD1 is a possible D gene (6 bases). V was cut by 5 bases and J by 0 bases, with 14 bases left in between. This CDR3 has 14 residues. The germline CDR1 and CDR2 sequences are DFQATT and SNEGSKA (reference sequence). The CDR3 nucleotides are TGCAGTGCTCCCGGACAGATTAGCTCCTACGAGCAGTACTTC. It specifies CSAPGQISSYEQYF.

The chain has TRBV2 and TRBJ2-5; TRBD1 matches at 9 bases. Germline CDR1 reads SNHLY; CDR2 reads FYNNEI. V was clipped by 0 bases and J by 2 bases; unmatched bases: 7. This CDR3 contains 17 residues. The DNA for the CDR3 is TGTGCCAGCAGTGAAGCGCTTGGAGGACAGGGGCAAGAGACCCAGTACTTC. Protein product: CASSEALGGQGQETQYF.

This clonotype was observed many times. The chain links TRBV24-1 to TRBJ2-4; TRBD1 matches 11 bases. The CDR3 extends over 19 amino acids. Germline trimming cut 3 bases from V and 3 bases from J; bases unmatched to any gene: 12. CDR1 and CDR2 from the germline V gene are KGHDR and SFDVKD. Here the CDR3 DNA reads TGTGCCACCAGTGATAACCGGGACAGGGGGAAAGAGGGCAAAAACATTCAGTACTTC. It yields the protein CATSDNRDRGKEGKNIQYF.